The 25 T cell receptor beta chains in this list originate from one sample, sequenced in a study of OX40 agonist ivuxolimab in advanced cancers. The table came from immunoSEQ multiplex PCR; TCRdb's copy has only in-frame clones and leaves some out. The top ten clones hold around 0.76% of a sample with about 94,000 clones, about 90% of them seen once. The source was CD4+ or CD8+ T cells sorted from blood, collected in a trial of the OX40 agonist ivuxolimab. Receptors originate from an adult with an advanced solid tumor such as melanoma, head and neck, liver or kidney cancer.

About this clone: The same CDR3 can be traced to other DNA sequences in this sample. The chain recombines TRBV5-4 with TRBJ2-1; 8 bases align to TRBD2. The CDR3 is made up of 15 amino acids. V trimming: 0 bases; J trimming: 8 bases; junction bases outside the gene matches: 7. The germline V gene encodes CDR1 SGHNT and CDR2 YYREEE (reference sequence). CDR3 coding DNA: TGTGCCAGCAGCTTGGGAGCGGGAGCGAACGATGAGCAGTTCTTC. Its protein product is CASSLGAGANDEQFF. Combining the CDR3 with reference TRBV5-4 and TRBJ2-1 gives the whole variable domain ETGVTQSPTHLIKTRGQQVTLRCSSQSGHNTVSWYQQALGQGPQFIFQYYREEENGRGNFPPRFSGLQFPNYSSELNVNALELDDSALYLCASSLGAGANDEQFFGPGTRLTVL.

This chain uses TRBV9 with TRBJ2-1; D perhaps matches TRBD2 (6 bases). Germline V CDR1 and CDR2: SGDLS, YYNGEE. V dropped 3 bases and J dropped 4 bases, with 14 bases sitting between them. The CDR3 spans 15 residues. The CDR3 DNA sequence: TGTGCCAGCAGCGGTTCCCCGGGACTTTACAATGAGCAGTTCTTC. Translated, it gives CASSGSPGLYNEQFF. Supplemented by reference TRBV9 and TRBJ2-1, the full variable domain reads DSGVTQTPKHLITATGQRVTLRCSPRSGDLSVYWYQQSLDQGLQFLIQYYNGEERAKGNILERFSAQQFPDLHSELNLSSLELGDSALYFCASSGSPGLYNEQFFGPGTRLTVL.

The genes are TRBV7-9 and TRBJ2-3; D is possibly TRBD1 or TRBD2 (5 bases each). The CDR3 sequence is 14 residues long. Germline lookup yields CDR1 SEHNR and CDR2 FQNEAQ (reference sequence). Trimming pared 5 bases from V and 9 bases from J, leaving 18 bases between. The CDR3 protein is CASSPGVGSGTQYF. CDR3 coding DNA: TGTGCCAGCAGCCCCGGGGTGGGGTCAGGGACGCAGTATTTT.

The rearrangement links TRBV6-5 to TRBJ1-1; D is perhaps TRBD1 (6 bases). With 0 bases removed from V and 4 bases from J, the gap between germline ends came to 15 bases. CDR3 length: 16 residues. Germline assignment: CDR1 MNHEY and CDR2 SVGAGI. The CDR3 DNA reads TGTGCCAGCAGTTACTCGGCAAGGGGGGGTGGCACTGAAGCTTTCTTT. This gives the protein CASSYSARGGGTEAFF.

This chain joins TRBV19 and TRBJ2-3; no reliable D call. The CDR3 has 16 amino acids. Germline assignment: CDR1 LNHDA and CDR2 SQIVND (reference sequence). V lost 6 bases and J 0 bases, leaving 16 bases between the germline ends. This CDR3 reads CASSTAGSTSTDTQYF. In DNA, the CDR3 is TGTGCCAGTAGCACGGCAGGCAGCACTAGCACAGATACGCAGTATTTT.

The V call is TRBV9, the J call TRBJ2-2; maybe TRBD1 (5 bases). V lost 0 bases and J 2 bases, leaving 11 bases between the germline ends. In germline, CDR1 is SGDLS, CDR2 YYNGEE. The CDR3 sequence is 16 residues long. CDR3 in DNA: TGTGCCAGCAGCGTAGCTCCCCAGGGTAACACCGGGGAGCTGTTTTTT. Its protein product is CASSVAPQGNTGELFF.

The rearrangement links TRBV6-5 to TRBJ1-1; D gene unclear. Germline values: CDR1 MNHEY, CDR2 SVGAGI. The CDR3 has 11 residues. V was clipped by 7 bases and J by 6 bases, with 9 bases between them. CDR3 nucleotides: TGTGCCAGCACCCTTGGCGCTGAAGCTTTCTTT. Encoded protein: CASTLGAEAFF.

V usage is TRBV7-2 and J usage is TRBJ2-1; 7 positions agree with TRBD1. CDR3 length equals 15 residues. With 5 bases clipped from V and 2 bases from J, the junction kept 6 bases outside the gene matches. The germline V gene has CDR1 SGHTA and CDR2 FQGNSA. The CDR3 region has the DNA TGTGCCAGCAGCCAAAGGGGGCGCGCCTACAATGAGCAGTTCTTC. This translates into CASSQRGRAYNEQFF.

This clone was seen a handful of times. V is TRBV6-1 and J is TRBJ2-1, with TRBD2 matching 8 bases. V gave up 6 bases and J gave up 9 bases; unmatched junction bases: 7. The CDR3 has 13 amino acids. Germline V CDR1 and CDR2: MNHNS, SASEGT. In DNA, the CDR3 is TGTGCCAGCAGAACGGGAGGGCCAGTTGAGCAGTTCTTC. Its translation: CASRTGGPVEQFF.

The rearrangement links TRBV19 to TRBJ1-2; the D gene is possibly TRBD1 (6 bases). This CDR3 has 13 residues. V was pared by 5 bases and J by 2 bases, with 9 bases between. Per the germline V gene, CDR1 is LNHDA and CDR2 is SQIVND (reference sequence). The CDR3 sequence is CASSSDRNYGYTF. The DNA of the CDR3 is TGTGCCAGTAGTTCCGACAGGAACTATGGCTACACCTTC. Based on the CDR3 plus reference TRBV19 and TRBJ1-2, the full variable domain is DGGITQSPKYLFRKEGQNVTLSCEQNLNHDAMYWYRQDPGQGLRLIYYSQIVNDFQKGDIAEGYSVSREKKESFPLTVTSAQKNPTAFYLCASSSDRNYGYTFGSGTRLTVV.

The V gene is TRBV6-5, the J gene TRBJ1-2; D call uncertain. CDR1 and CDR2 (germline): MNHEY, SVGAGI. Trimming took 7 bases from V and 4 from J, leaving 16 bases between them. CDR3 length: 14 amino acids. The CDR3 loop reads CASTSGPRIYGYTF. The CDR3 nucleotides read TGTGCCAGCACCTCAGGACCGAGGATCTATGGCTACACCTTC.

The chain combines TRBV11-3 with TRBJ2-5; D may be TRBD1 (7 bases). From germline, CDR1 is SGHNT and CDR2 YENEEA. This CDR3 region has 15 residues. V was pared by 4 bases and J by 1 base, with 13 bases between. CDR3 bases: TGTGCCAGCAGCTCGTACAGGGGACTCCAAGAGACCCAGTACTTC. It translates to CASSSYRGLQETQYF.

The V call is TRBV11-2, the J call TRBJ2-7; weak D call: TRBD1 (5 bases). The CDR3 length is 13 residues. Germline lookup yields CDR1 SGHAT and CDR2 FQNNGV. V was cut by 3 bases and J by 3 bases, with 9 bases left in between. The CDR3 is CASSFETDYEQYF. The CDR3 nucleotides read TGTGCCAGCAGCTTCGAGACAGACTACGAGCAGTACTTC.

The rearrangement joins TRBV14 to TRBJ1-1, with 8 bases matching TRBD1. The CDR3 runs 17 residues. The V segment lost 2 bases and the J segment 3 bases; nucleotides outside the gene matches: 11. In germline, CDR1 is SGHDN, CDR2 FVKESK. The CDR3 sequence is CASSQRLWTGRDTEAFF. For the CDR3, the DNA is TGTGCCAGCAGCCAACGCCTCTGGACAGGGCGAGACACTGAAGCTTTCTTT.

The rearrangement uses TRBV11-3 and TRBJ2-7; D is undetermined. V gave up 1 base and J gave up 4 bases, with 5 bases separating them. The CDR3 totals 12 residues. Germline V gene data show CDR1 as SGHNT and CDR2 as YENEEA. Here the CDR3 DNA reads TGTGCCAGCAGCTTAGGTCGGTACGAGCAGTACTTC. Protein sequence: CASSLGRYEQYF.

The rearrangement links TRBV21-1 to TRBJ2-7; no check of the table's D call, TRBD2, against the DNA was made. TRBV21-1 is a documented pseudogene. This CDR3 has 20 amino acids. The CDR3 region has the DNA TGTGCCAGCAGCAAAGTCGCCTCTCGGGCGGGAGGGCCTAAGTCCTACGAGCAGTACTTC. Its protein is CASSKVASRAGGPKSYEQYF.

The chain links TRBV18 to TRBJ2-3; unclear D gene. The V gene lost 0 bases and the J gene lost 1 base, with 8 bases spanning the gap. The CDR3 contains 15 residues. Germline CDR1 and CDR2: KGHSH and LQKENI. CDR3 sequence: CASSPPLARTDTQYF. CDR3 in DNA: TGTGCCAGCTCACCACCTTTAGCCCGCACAGATACGCAGTATTTT.

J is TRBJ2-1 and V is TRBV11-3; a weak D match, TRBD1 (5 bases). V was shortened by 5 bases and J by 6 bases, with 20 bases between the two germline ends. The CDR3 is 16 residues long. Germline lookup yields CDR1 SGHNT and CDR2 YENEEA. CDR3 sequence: CASSREGAGSVNEQFF. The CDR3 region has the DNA TGTGCCAGCAGCCGCGAAGGGGCAGGGTCGGTCAATGAGCAGTTCTTC.

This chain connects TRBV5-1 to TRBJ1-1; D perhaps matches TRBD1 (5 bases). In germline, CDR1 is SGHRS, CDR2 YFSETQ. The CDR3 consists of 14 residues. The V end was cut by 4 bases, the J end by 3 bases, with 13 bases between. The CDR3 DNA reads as TGCGCCAGCAGCGCGGGACCCTCGGACACTGAAGCTTTCTTT. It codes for CASSAGPSDTEAFF.

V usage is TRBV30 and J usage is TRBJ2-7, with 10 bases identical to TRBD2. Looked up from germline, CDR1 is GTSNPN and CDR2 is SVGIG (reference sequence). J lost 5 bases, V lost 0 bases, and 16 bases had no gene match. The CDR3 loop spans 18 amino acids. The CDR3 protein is CAWSVRLASGGTVHEQYF. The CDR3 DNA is TGTGCCTGGAGTGTACGTCTGGCTAGCGGGGGTACGGTCCACGAGCAGTACTTC.

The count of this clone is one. The CDR3 region is CASSYLAGSNEQYF. As DNA, the CDR3 is TGTGCCAGCAGCTATCTAGCGGGTAGTAACGAGCAGTACTTC. V and J are TRBV5-6 and TRBJ2-7; 8 bases fit TRBD2. In germline, CDR1 is SGHDT, CDR2 YYEEEE. V was pared by 3 bases and J by 5 bases, with 7 bases of the junction left unmatched. There are 14 residues in the CDR3. The full variable domain, rest sourced from reference TRBV5-6 and TRBJ2-7, is DAGVTQSPTHLIKTRGQQVTLRCSPKSGHDTVSWYQQALGQGPQFIFQYYEEEERQRGNFPDRFSGHQFPNYSSELNVNALLLGDSALYLCASSYLAGSNEQYFGPGTRLTVT.

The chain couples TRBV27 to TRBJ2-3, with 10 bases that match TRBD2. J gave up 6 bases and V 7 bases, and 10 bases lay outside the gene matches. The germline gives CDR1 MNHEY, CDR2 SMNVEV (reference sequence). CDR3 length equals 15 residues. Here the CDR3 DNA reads TGTGCCAGCATTAACGGAGCGGGAGGGTTCGATACGCAGTATTTT. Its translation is CASINGAGGFDTQYF.

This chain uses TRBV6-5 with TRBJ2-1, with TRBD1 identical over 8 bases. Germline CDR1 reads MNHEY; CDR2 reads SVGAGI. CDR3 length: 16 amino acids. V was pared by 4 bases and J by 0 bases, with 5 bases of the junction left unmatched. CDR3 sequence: CASSFRTGNSYNEQFF. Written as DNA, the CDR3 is TGTGCCAGCAGTTTCCGGACAGGGAACTCCTACAATGAGCAGTTCTTC.

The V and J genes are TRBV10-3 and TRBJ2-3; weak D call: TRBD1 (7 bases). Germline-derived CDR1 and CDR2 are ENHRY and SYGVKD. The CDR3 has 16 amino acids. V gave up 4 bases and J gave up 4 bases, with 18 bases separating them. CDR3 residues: CAISGTTGDDSDTQYF. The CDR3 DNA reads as TGTGCCATCAGTGGGACTACAGGGGACGATTCAGATACGCAGTATTTT.

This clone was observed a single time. The CDR3: CSVGWGNPGQLFF. The CDR3 DNA follows: TGCAGCGTTGGGTGGGGGAACCCTGGGCAACTGTTTTTT. The chain links TRBV29-1 to TRBJ1-4; D may be TRBD1 (5 bases). The V gene lost 4 bases and the J gene lost 12 bases, with 18 bases spanning the gap. Germline assignment: CDR1 SQVTM and CDR2 ANQGSEA. CDR3 length: 13 residues.